The following is a T cell receptor beta chain sequence with its context. Antigen unknown. The data belong to a study of T cells in localized non-small cell lung cancer. Germline V gene sequence: CDR1 MGHRA, CDR2 YSYEKL. V trimming: 5 bases; J trimming: 3 bases; junction bases outside the gene matches: 9. This CDR3 is 15 amino acids long. Study-wide results and limits: Uninvolved adjacent lung showed peak T cell clonality, exceeding tumor. Longer overall survival was linked to higher blood T cell density.

Assay: immunoSEQ multiplex PCR; the TCRdb copy retains only in-frame clones and omits some. The sample includes about 59,000 clones, roughly 90% of them seen just once. This sample comprised peripheral blood, obtained before any cancer treatment. The chain links TRBV4-1 to TRBJ2-7, with 8 bases matching TRBD2. This TCR was recovered from a man between 40 and 75 years old with stage I squamous cell lung carcinoma. CDR3 amino acids: CASSSTGREGYEQYF. The CDR3 bases are TGCGCCAGCAGCTCGACGGGACGGGAGGGCTACGAGCAGTACTTC.